Below are 19 T cell receptor gamma chains sequenced from a single sample in a study of γδ T cells in repeated Plasmodium falciparum infection (dated by TCRdb to the early 2020s). Library preparation was by multiplex PCR. Sequencing took place on an Illumina MiSeq. TCRdb recomputed clones from the public reads with CATT; identical DNA rows were then combined. Within this sample are some 32,000 gamma-chain clones, with almost 1.5% of them counted one time only. The ten largest clones represent approximately 19% of the sample. Vgamma9/Vdelta2+ and Vdelta2-negative gammadelta T cell populations were flow-sorted from peripheral blood mononuclear cells for bulk TCR repertoire analysis. The source material was gamma-delta T cells from blood. The origin of the receptors is a pool of human donors (malaria-infected and uninfected, not separated).

In this sample, this clone turned up many times. A read error likely explains why the TCRdb protein, taken from a much larger clone, differs from this DNA's translation at residue 3; the protein shown is translated from the DNA. The chain combines TRGV4 with TRGJ1 or TRGJ2. The CDR3 covers 13 residues. CDR1 is EGSTGY and CDR2 is YDSYTSSV in the germline V gene. The CDR3 region is CAPWDAPYYKKLF. The CDR3, as DNA: TGTGCCCCCTGGGATGCGCCTTATTATAAGAAACTCTTT.

This clone was picked up many times. TCRdb lists the protein of a much larger clone for this DNA, which differs at residue 6, so this is likely a read error; the protein given here is translated from the DNA itself. This chain joins TRGV9 and TRGJ1 or TRGJ2. The J gene was not available in TCRdb and was assigned here by matching the DNA to germline segments. Looked up from germline, CDR1 is GITISATS and CDR2 is ISYDGTV (reference sequence). V was clipped by 2 bases and J by 9 bases; unmatched bases: 4. This CDR3 region has 11 residues. CDR3 DNA sequence: TGTGCCTTGTGGGAGGCACGTAAGAAACTCTTT. Translated, it gives CALWEARKKLF.

This clone was counted at least ten times. This likely traces to a read error, being one base from a far larger clone. Additional DNA sequences in this sample encode the identical CDR3. The chain employs TRGV9 and TRGJP. The J gene was not available in TCRdb and was assigned here by matching the DNA to germline segments. This CDR3 has 17 residues. Germline V gene lookup returns CDR1 GITISATS and CDR2 ISYDGTV (reference sequence). CDR3 sequence (DNA): TGTGCCCTGTGGGAGGAACGTCTGGAGTTGGGCAAAAAAATCAAGGTATTT. Translating it yields CALWEERLELGKKIKVF.

The table lists this clone with many counts. The J gene is TRGJ1 or TRGJ2, the V gene TRGV2. Germline V gives CDR1 EGSNGY, CDR2 YDSYNSKV. Germline trimming cut 0 bases from V and 9 bases from J; bases unmatched to any gene: 8. The CDR3 is 13 amino acids. CDR3 bases: TGTGCCACCTGGGACGGGCCTAGGGGTAAGAAACTCTTT. This sequence encodes CATWDGPRGKKLF.

Sample share makes this clone medium-sized. This rearrangement joins TRGV9 to TRGJP. The V and J ends lost 2 bases and 7 bases, in that order; junction bases with no gene match: 5. This CDR3 comprises 16 residues. Per germline, CDR1 GITISATS and CDR2 ISYDGTV (reference sequence). The CDR3 DNA follows: TGTGCCTTGTGGGAGGCCTCCGAGTTGGGCAAAAAAATCAAGGTATTT. This sequence encodes CALWEASELGKKIKVF.

The table lists this clone with many counts. The translation of this DNA and the TCRdb protein of a much larger clone differ at residue 7, probably owing to a read error; the protein shown here is translated from the DNA. The DNA of the CDR3 is TGTGCCTTGTGGGAGGTGCGTTTGGTGAGGGAGTTGGGCAAAAAAATCAAGGTATTT. Translation: CALWEVRLVRELGKKIKVF. The chain recombines TRGV9 with TRGJP. As TCRdb names no J gene, one was assigned here on the basis of a DNA match to germline. CDR1 and CDR2 from the germline V gene are GITISATS and ISYDGTV (reference sequence). The V gene end was trimmed by 0 bases and the J gene end by 7 bases; junction bases not matched to a gene: 12. CDR3 length: 19 residues.

This clone was counted only a few times. One base separates it from a far larger clone, so it is likely a read error. Distinct nucleotide sequences in the sample also encode this CDR3. This chain joins TRGV3 and TRGJ1 or TRGJ2. Because TCRdb records no J gene, it was assigned here through a match of the DNA to germline. The CDR3 is 17 amino acids. V lost 0 bases and J lost 0; bases outside the gene matches: 11. Germline V gene lookup returns CDR1 VTNTFY and CDR2 YDVSTARD (reference sequence). This chain's CDR3 is CATWDRRQPVNYYKKLF. As DNA, the CDR3 is TGTGCCACCTGGGACAGGCGACAACCCGTGAATTATTATAAGAAACTCTTT.

In its sample, this clone was seen a few times. This is likely an artifact of a read error, given a far larger clone one base away. The identical CDR3 is also encoded by other nucleotide sequences in the sample. The chain carries TRGV9 and TRGJP. TCRdb does not report a J gene; here it was assigned by matching the DNA to germline references. The CDR3 spans 18 residues. Germline V CDR1 and CDR2: GITISATS, ISYDGTV (reference sequence). The CDR3 sequence: CALWDPAASELGKKIKVF. CDR3 coding DNA: TGTGCCTTGTGGGACCCCGCGGCTTCAGAGTTGGGCAAAAAGATCAAGGTATTT.

This clone was found many times. A far larger clone is just one base off, so this is likely a read error. Called V gene: TRGV9; the J gene was not called. The length of the CDR3 is 16 residues. Germline-derived CDR1 and CDR2 are GITISATS and ISYDGTV (reference sequence). CDR3 protein: CALWEVHDSSDWIKTF. The DNA for the CDR3 is TGTGCCTTGTGGGAGGTGCACGATAGTAGTGATTGGATCAAGACATTT.

For this clone: The protein in TCRdb stems from a much larger clone and differs at residue 2 from this DNA's translation, likely a read error; here the protein is translated from the DNA. Here the CDR3 DNA reads TGTACCTTGTGGGAGGTGTGGGATTATTATAAGAAACTCTTT. Its protein is CTLWEVWDYYKKLF. The V and J genes are TRGV9 and TRGJ1 or TRGJ2. Germline lookup yields CDR1 GITISATS and CDR2 ISYDGTV (reference sequence). The CDR3 consists of 14 residues.

This clone has just a few counts. The protein given by TCRdb reflects a much larger clone and differs at residue 2 from this DNA's translation, likely from a read error; the protein shown is the DNA's translation. V gene TRGV8 combines with J gene TRGJ1 or TRGJ2. Since TCRdb gives no J gene, matching the DNA to germline was used here to assign it. In germline, CDR1 is VENAVY, CDR2 YDSYNSRV. There are 14 residues in the CDR3. CDR3 amino acids: CTTWDRASYYKKLF. DNA for the CDR3: TGTACCACCTGGGATAGAGCCTCGTATTATAAGAAACTCTTT.

This clone occurred a few times. The protein in TCRdb stems from a much larger clone and differs at residue 3 from this DNA's translation, likely a read error; here the protein is translated from the DNA. The CDR3 DNA reads as TGTGCCGCCTGGGACGGGCCGGTCTATTATAAGAAACTCTTT. Its translation is CAAWDGPVYYKKLF. The V call is TRGV2, the J call TRGJ1 or TRGJ2. No J gene is reported in TCRdb; it was inferred here by comparing the DNA with germline. In germline, CDR1 is EGSNGY, CDR2 YDSYNSKV. This CDR3 is 14 amino acids long.

A word on this clone: The protein that TCRdb holds for this DNA derives from a much larger clone and differs from the translated DNA at residue 8, which likely indicates a read error; the protein shown here is translated from the DNA. The chain recombines TRGV9 with TRGJ1 or TRGJ2. TCRdb does not report a J gene; here it was assigned by matching the DNA to germline references. This CDR3 has 11 amino acids. Looked up from germline, CDR1 is GITISATS and CDR2 is ISYDGTV (reference sequence). V gave up 4 bases and J gave up 12 bases; unmatched junction bases: 9. CDR3 residues: CALWDASRKLF. DNA of the CDR3: TGTGCCTTGTGGGATGCGTCTAGGAAACTCTTT.

In regard to this clone: A far bigger clonotype differs at one base, so this is likely a read error. V usage is TRGV4 and J usage is TRGJ1 or TRGJ2. Germline V gene data show CDR1 as EGSTGY and CDR2 as YDSYTSSV. This CDR3 spans 14 amino acids. As DNA, the CDR3 is TGTGCCACCTGGGATGGGCCCGATTATTATAAAAAACTCTTT. Translating gives CATWDGPDYYKKLF.

This clone was seen many times. TCRdb has a much larger clone's protein, which differs at residue 3 from the translation of this DNA, likely because of a read error; what is shown is the protein translated from the DNA. Written as DNA, the CDR3 is TGTGCCATGTGGGAGGTGCAGAATTATTATAAGAAACTCTTT. Its translation: CAMWEVQNYYKKLF. This sequence joins TRGV9 and TRGJ1 or TRGJ2. The J gene is absent in TCRdb and was assigned here via DNA matching to germline. The length of the CDR3 is 14 residues. Germline assignment: CDR1 GITISATS and CDR2 ISYDGTV (reference sequence).

The table lists this clone with many counts. The CDR3 sequence: CALWESRRLGKKIKVF. CDR3 DNA sequence: TGTGCCTTGTGGGAGAGTAGGAGGTTGGGCAAAAAAATCAAGGTATTT. The J gene is TRGJP, the V gene TRGV9. The germline gives CDR1 GITISATS, CDR2 ISYDGTV (reference sequence). This CDR3 contains 16 residues. Trimming cost V 3 bases and J 9 bases; bases outside gene matches: 8.

Details on this clone: One base separates it from a far larger clone, so it is likely a read error. This sample also contains other DNA sequences that code for the same CDR3. The chain recombines TRGV9 with TRGJ1 or TRGJ2. TCRdb gives no J gene; it was assigned here by matching the DNA to germline. CDR3 size: 14 residues. Germline V gene data show CDR1 as GITISATS and CDR2 as ISYDGTV (reference sequence). For the CDR3, the DNA is TGTGCCCTGTGGGAGGCCGTAAGTTATTATAAGAAACTCTTT. Amino acids: CALWEAVSYYKKLF.

As regards this clone: This is likely an artifact of a read error, given a far larger clone one base away. This sample also contains other DNA sequences that code for the same CDR3. The chain combines TRGV9 with TRGJP. Assignment of the J gene here rests on matching the DNA to germline, because TCRdb gives none. The CDR3 sequence is 18 residues long. Per the germline V gene, CDR1 is GITISATS and CDR2 is ISYDGTV (reference sequence). The CDR3 sequence is CALWEVSADVAGKKIKVF. For the CDR3, the DNA is TGCGCCTTGTGGGAGGTGTCGGCAGACGTTGCGGGCAAAAAAATCAAGGTATTT.

A note on this clone: The protein given by TCRdb reflects a much larger clone and differs at residue 5 from this DNA's translation, likely from a read error; the protein shown is the DNA's translation. This chain connects TRGV9 to TRGJP. Because TCRdb records no J gene, it was assigned here through a match of the DNA to germline. This CDR3 has 20 residues. Germline CDR1 and CDR2: GITISATS and ISYDGTV (reference sequence). V gave up 5 bases and J gave up 4 bases; unmatched junction bases: 17. CDR3 loop: CALWGAPTRQQELGKKIKVF. CDR3 DNA sequence: TGTGCCTTGTGGGGGGCCCCGACCCGTCAACAAGAGTTGGGCAAAAAAATCAAGGTATTT.